The TCR beta chain under discussion was sequenced for a study of T cells after yellow fever vaccination. On the study more broadly: In the case of low-cell-number fractions, SMART-Seq v4 Ultra Low Input was used for preparation. Study-wide results and caveats: It was a small share of clonotypes that appeared in both CD4 and CD8 compartments.

The germline V gene has CDR1 MGHRA and CDR2 YSYEKL. The CDR3 loop spans 15 amino acids. V lost 10 bases and J lost 4, with 19 bases in between. This clonotype was observed a few times. Its target is not known. TCRdb re-called the 5' RACE reads with MiXCR, one entry per CDR3 protein. The sample includes some 670,000 distinct CDR3 sequences, roughly an eighth of them seen just once. V and J are TRBV4-1 and TRBJ2-2; maybe TRBD2 (6 bases). Sequencing used PBMCs, obtained on the day of the yellow fever booster vaccination. The source of this sequence is a man aged 25-40 years who received the YFV17D yellow fever vaccine. The CDR3 DNA reads TGCGCCACCGGAGTGGGTGGGGGAGGCACCGGGGAGCTGTTTTTT. Its translation: CATGVGGGGTGELFF.